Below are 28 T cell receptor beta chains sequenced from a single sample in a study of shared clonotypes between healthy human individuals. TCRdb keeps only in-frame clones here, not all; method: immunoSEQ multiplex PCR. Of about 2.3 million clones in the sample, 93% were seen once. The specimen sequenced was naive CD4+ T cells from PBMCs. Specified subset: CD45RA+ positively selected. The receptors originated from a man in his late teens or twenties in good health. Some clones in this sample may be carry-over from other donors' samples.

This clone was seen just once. Here the CDR3 DNA reads TGTGCCAGCAGGCATGGGGCCTGGGAGAACTATGGCTACACCTTC. The encoded protein is CASRHGAWENYGYTF. The J gene is TRBJ1-2, the V gene TRBV7-2; D may be TRBD1 (5 bases). The CDR3 totals 15 residues. Germline CDR1 and CDR2: SGHTA and FQGNSA. V was shortened by 6 bases and J by 2 bases, with 16 bases between the two germline ends.

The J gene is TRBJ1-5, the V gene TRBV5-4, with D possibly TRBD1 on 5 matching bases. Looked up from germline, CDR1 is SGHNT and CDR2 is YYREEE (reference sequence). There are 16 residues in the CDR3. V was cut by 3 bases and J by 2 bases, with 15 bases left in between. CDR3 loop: CASSSGPKGGNQPQHF. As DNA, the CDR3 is TGTGCCAGCAGCTCGGGACCTAAAGGGGGCAATCAGCCCCAGCATTTT.

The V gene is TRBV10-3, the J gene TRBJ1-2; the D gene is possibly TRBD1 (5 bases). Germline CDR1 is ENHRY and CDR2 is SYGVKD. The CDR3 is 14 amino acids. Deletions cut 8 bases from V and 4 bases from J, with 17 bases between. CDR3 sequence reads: CAISGGGTRYGYTF. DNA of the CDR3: TGTGCCATCTCGGGTGGGGGGACCCGCTATGGCTACACCTTC.

CDR3 sequence (DNA): TGCGCCAGCAGCTTGCAGCCGGGAGGGGTTAATGAGCAGTTCTTC. Encoded protein: CASSLQPGGVNEQFF. This rearrangement joins TRBV5-1 to TRBJ2-1; 8 bases line up with TRBD2. This CDR3 region has 15 residues. Germline assignment: CDR1 SGHRS and CDR2 YFSETQ. The V and J ends lost 1 base and 7 bases, in that order; junction bases with no gene match: 7. Based on the CDR3 plus reference TRBV5-1 and TRBJ2-1, the full variable domain is KAGVTQTPRYLIKTRGQQVTLSCSPISGHRSVSWYQQTPGQGLQFLFEYFSETQRNKGNFPGRFSGRQFSNSRSEMNVSTLELGDSALYLCASSLQPGGVNEQFFGPGTRLTVL.

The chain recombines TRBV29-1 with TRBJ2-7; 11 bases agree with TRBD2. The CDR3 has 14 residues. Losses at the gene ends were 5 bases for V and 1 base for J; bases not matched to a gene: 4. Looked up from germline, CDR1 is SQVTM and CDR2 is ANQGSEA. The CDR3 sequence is CSVQGLAGSYEQYF. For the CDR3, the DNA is TGCAGCGTTCAAGGACTAGCGGGTTCCTACGAGCAGTACTTC.

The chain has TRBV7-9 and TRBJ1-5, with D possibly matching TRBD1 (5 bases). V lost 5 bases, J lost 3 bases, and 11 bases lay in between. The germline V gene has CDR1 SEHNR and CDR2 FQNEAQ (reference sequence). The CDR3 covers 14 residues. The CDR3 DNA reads TGTGCCAGCAGCCCGGACACCCTCAATCAGCCCCAGCATTTT. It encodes CASSPDTLNQPQHF.

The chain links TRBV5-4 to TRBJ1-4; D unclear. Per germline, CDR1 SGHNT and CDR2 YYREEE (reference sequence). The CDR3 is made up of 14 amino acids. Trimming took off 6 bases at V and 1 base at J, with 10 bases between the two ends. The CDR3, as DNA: TGTGCCAGCACCTATGGTAGAACTAATGAAAAACTGTTTTTT. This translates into CASTYGRTNEKLFF.

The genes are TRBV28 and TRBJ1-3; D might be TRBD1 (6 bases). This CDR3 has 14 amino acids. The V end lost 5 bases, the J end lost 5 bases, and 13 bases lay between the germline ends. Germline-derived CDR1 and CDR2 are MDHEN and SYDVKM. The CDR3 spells CASSPRTDRNTIYF. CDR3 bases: TGTGCCAGCAGTCCGCGGACAGACAGAAACACCATATATTTT. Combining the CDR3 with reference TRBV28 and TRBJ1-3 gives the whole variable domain DVKVTQSSRYLVKRTGEKVFLECVQDMDHENMFWYRQDPGLGLRLIYFSYDVKMKEKGDIPEGYSVSREKKERFSLILESASTNQTSMYLCASSPRTDRNTIYFGEGSWLTVV.

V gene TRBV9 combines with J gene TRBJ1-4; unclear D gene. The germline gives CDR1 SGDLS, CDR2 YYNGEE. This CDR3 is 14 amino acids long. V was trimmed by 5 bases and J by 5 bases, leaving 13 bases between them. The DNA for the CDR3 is TGTGCCAGCAGTTCAGCGGCCGGCAATGAAAAACTGTTTTTT. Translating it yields CASSSAAGNEKLFF. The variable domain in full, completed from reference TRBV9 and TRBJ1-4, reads DSGVTQTPKHLITATGQRVTLRCSPRSGDLSVYWYQQSLDQGLQFLIQYYNGEERAKGNILERFSAQQFPDLHSELNLSSLELGDSALYFCASSSAAGNEKLFFGSGTQLSVL.

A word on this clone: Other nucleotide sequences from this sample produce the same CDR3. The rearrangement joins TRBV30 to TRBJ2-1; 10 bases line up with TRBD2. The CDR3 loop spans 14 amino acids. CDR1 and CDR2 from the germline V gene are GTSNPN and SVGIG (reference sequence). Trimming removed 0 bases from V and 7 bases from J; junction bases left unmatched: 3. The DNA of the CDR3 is TGTGCCTGGAGTGTACTAGCGGGGAGAAATGAGCAGTTCTTC. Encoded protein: CAWSVLAGRNEQFF.

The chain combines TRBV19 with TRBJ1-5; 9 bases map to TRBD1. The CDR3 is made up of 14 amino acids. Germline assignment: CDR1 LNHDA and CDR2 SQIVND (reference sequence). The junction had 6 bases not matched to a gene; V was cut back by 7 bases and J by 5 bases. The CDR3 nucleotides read TGTGCCAGTATGGGGACAGGGATTTATCAGCCCCAGCATTTT. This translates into CASMGTGIYQPQHF.

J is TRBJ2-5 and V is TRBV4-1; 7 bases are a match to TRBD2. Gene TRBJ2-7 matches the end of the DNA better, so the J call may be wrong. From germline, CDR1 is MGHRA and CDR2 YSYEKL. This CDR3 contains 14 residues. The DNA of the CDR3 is TGCGCCAGCAGCCATCCCGGGACTACTCTCGAGCAGTACTTC. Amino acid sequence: CASSHPGTTLEQYF.

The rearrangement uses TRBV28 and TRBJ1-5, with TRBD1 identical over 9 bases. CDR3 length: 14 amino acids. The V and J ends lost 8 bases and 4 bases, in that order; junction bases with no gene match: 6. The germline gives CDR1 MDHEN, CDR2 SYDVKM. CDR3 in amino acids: CASREGTGNQPQHF. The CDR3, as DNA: TGTGCCAGCCGTGAGGGGACAGGGAATCAGCCCCAGCATTTT.

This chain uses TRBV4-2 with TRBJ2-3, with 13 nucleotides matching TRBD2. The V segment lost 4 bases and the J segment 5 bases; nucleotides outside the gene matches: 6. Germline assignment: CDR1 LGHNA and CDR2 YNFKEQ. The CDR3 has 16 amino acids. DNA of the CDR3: TGTGCCAGCAGCCCGGGACTAGCGGGACATAGAGATACGCAGTATTTT. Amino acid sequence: CASSPGLAGHRDTQYF.

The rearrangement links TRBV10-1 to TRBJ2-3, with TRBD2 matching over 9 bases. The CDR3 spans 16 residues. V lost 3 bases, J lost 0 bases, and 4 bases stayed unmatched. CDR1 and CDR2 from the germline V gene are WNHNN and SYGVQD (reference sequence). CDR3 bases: TGCGCCAGCAGTGATATTAGCGGGAGTAGCACAGATACGCAGTATTTT. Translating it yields CASSDISGSSTDTQYF.

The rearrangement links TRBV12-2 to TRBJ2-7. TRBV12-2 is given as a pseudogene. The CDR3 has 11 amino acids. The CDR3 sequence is CASRPLREQYF. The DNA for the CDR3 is TGTGCAAGTCGCCCCCTAAGGGAGCAGTACTTC.

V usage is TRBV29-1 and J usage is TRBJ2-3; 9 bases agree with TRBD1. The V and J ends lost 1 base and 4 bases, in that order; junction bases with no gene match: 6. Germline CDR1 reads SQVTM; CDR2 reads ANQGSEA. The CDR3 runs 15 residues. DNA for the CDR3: TGCAGCGTTGAAGCGGGACAGGGCTGGGCAGATACGCAGTATTTT. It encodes CSVEAGQGWADTQYF.

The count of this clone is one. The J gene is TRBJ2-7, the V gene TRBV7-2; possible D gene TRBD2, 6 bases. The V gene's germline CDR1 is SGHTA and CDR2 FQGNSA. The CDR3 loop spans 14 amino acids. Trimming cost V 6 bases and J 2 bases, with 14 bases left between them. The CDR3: CASSSLGGPYEQYF. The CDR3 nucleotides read TGTGCCAGCAGTTCCCTCGGGGGTCCCTACGAGCAGTACTTC.

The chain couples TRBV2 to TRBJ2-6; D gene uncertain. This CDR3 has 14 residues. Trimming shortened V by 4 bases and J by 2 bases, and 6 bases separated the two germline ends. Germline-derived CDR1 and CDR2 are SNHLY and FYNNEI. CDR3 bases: TGTGCCAGCAGTGGACAAACTGGGGCCAACGTCCTGACTTTC. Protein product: CASSGQTGANVLTF.

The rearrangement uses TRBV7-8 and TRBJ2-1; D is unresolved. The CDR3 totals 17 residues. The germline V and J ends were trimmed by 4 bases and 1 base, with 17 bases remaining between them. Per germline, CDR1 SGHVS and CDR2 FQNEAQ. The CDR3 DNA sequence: TGTGCCAGCAGCTACTATCCCGGCCTTGGATCCTACAATGAGCAGTTCTTC. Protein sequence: CASSYYPGLGSYNEQFF.

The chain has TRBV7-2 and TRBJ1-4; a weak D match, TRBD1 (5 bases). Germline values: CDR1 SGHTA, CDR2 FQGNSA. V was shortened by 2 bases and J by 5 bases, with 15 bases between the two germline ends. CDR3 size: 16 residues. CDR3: CASSLTRPGRNEKLFF. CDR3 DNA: TGTGCCAGCAGCTTAACCCGGCCAGGGCGGAATGAAAAACTGTTTTTT.

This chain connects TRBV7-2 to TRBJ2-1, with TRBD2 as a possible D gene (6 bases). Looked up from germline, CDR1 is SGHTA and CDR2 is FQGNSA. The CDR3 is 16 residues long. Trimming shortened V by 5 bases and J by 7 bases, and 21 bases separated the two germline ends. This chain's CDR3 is CASSAESGTPVNEQFF. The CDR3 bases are TGTGCCAGCAGCGCGGAGTCCGGGACTCCCGTTAATGAGCAGTTCTTC.

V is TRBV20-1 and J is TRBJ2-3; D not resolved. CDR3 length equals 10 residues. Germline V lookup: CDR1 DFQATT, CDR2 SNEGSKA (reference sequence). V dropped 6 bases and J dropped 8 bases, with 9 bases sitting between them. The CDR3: CSAPRGTQYF. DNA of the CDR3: TGCAGTGCCCCCCGAGGTACGCAGTATTTT.

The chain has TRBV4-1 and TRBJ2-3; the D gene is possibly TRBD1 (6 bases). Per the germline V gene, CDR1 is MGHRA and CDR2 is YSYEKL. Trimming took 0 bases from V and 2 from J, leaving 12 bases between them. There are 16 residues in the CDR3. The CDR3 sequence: CASSQDGQRHTDTQYF. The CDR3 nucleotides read TGCGCCAGCAGCCAAGATGGACAGAGACACACAGATACGCAGTATTTT.

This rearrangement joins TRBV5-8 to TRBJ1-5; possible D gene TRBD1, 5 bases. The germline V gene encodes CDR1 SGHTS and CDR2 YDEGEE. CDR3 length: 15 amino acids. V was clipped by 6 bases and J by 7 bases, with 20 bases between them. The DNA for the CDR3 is TGTGCCAGCACCCCCCCCGGACAACTCAGGCAGCCCCAGCATTTT. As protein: CASTPPGQLRQPQHF.

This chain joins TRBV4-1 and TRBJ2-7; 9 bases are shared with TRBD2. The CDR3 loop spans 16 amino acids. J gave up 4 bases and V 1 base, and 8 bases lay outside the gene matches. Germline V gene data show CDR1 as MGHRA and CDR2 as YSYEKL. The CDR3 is CASSQGLAGEGYEQYF. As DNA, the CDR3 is TGCGCCAGCAGCCAAGGGTTAGCGGGAGAAGGGTACGAGCAGTACTTC.

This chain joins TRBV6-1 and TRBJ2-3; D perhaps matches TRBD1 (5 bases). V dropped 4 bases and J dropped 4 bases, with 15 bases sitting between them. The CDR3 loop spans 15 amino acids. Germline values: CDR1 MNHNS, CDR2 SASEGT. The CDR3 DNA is TGTGCCAGCAGTGGTGGCGGATTAGGGGCAGATACGCAGTATTTT. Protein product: CASSGGGLGADTQYF.

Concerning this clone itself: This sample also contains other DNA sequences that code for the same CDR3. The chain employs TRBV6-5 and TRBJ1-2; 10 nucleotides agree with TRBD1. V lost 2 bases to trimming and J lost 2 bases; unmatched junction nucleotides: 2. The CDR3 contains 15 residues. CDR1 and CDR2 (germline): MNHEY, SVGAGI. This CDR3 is CASSYRDRGNYGYTF. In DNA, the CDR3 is TGTGCCAGCAGTTACCGGGACAGGGGAAACTATGGCTACACCTTC.